This entry features one T cell receptor (beta chain) sequence. The antigen remains unidentified. The sample is drawn from a study of regulatory and conventional T cells in RAG deficiency. Study results and limitations: In Omenn syndrome, Treg and Tconv repertoires overlapped >85%.

Blood CD4+ CD25-high CD127-low regulatory T cells supplied the genomic DNA template. Using immunoSEQ multiplex PCR, the repertoire was profiled, and TCRdb retains in-frame clones only, with some absent. Counted here are several thousand clones, approximately 93% occurring once; the ten biggest clones make up 1.5%. These sequences were also reported in another study, on regulatory T cells. Per that paper: The primer mix had 52 TRBV and 13 TRBJ primers.

What was sequenced was CD127- CD25+ CD4+ Tregs sorted from blood. The source is a human donor in good health.

The CDR3 loop is CASSLGTSGGKRLRDTQYF. DNA for the CDR3: TGCGCCAGCAGCCTTGGGACTAGCGGGGGCAAAAGGTTAAGAGATACGCAGTATTTT. This sequence joins TRBV5-1 and TRBJ2-3, with 14 bases lining up with TRBD2. Germline CDR1 and CDR2: SGHRS and YFSETQ. The CDR3 is 19 residues long. J gave up 5 bases and V 4 bases, and 15 bases lay outside the gene matches.